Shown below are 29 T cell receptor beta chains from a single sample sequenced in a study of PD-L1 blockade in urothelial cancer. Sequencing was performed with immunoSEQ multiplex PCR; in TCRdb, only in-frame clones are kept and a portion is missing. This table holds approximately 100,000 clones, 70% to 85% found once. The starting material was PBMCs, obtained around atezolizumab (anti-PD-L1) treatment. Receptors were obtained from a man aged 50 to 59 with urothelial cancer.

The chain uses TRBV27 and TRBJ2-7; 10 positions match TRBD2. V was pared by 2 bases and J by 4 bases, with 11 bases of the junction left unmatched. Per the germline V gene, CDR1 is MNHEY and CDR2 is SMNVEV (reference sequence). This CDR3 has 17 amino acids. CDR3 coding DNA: TGTGCCAGCAGTTTAACCTGGACTAGCGGAGTTACTTACGAGCAGTACTTC. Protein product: CASSLTWTSGVTYEQYF.

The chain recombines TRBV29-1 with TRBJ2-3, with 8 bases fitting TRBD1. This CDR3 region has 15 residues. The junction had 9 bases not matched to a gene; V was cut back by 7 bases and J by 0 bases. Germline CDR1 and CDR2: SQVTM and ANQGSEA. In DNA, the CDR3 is TGCAGCGCCGATACCTCAGGGGGCAGCACAGATACGCAGTATTTT. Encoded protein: CSADTSGGSTDTQYF.

CDR3 in amino acids: CASSKPGQGGADTQYF. CDR3 nucleotide sequence: TGTGCCAGCAGCAAGCCGGGACAGGGTGGGGCAGATACGCAGTATTTT. The rearrangement joins TRBV7-6 to TRBJ2-3; 9 bases are shared with TRBD1. CDR1 SGHVS and CDR2 FNYEAQ come from the germline V gene. V lost 5 bases to trimming and J lost 4 bases; unmatched junction nucleotides: 10. This CDR3 comprises 16 residues.

The CDR3 DNA reads as TGCGCCAGCAGCCAGGAGGGACAGCGGAGCACTGAAGCTTTCTTT. Protein: CASSQEGQRSTEAFF. The genes are TRBV5-1 and TRBJ1-1; TRBD1 matches 7 bases. Germline CDR1 is SGHRS and CDR2 is YFSETQ. This CDR3 region has 15 residues. V was clipped by 4 bases and J by 4 bases; unmatched bases: 10.

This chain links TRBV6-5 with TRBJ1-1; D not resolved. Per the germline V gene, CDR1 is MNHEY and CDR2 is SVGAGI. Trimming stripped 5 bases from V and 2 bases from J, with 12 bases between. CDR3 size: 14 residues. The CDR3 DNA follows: TGTGCCAGCAGTCACGGTAACCTCAACACTGAAGCTTTCTTT. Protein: CASSHGNLNTEAFF.

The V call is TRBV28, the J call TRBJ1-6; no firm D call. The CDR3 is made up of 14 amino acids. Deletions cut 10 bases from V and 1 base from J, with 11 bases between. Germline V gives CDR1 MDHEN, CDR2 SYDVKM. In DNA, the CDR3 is TGTGCCACTGAATCCGGGTCCTATAATTCACCCCTCCACTTT. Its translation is CATESGSYNSPLHF.

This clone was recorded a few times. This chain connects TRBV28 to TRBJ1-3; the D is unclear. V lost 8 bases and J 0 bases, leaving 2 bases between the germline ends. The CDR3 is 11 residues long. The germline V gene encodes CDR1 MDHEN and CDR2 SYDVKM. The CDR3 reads CASHSGNTIYF. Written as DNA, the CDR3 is TGTGCCAGCCACTCTGGAAACACCATATATTTT.

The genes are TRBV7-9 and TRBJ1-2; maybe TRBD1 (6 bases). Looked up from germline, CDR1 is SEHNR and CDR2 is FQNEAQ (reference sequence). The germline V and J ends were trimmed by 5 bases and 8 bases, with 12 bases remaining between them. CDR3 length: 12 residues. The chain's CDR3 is CASSPGARGYTF. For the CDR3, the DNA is TGTGCCAGCAGCCCAGGGGCGCGCGGCTACACCTTC. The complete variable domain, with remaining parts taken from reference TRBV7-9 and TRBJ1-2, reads DTGVSQNPRHKITKRGQNVTFRCDPISEHNRLYWYRQTLGQGPEFLTYFQNEAQLEKSRLLSDRFSAERPKGSFSTLEIQRTEQGDSAMYLCASSPGARGYTFGSGTRLTVV.

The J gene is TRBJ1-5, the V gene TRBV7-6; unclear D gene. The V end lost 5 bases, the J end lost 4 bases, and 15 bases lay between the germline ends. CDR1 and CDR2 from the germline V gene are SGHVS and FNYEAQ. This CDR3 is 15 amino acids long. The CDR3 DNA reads TGTGCCAGCAGCCCGGGTGGAGCGGGTAATCAGCCCCAGCATTTT. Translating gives CASSPGGAGNQPQHF. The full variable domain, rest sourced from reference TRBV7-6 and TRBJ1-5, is GAGVSQSPRYKVTKRGQDVALRCDPISGHVSLYWYRQALGQGPEFLTYFNYEAQQDKSGLPNDRFSAERPEGSISTLTIQRTEQRDSAMYRCASSPGGAGNQPQHFGDGTRLSIL.

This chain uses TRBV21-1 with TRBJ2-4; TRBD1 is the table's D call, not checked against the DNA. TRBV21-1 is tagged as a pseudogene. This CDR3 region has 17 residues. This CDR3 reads CASSSNTGHPSEGIQYF. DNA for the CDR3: TGTGCCAGCAGCTCGAACACGGGACATCCCTCTGAAGGAATTCAGTACTTC.

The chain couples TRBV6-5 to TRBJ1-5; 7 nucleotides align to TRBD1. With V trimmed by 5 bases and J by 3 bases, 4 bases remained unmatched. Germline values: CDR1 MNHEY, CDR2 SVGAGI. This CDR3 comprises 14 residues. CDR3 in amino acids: CASSRDRANQPQHF. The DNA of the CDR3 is TGTGCCAGCAGTCGAGACAGGGCCAATCAGCCCCAGCATTTT.

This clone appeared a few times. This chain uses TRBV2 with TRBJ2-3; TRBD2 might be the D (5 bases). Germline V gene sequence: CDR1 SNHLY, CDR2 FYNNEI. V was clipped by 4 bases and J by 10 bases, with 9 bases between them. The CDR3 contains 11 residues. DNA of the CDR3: TGTGCCAGCAGTGGGAGGTTAGCGCAGTATTTT. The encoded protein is CASSGRLAQYF.

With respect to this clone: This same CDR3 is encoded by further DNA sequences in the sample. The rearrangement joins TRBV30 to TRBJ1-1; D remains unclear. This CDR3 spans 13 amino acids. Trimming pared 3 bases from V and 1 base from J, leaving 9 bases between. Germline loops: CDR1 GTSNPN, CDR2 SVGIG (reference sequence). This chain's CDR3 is CAWSVARNTEAFF. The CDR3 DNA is TGTGCCTGGAGCGTAGCCCGGAACACTGAAGCTTTCTTT.

This CDR3 is CASRSSSSYNEQFF. CDR3 nucleotides: TGTGCCAGCCGATCGAGTAGCTCCTACAATGAGCAGTTCTTC. V and J are TRBV18 and TRBJ2-1; D remains unclear. With 8 bases removed from V and 0 bases from J, the gap between germline ends came to 11 bases. The CDR3 has 14 residues. Germline V gene data show CDR1 as KGHSH and CDR2 as LQKENI.

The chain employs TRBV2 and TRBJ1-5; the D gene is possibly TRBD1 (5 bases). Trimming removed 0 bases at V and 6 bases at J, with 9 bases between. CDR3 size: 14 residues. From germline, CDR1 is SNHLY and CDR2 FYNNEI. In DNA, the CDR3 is TGTGCCAGCAGTGAAGCGCCCCAGGGTCAGCCCCAGCATTTT. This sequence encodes CASSEAPQGQPQHF. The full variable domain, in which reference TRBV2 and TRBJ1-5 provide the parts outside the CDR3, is EPEVTQTPSHQVTQMGQEVILRCVPISNHLYFYWYRQILGQKVEFLVSFYNNEISEKSEIFDDQFSVERPDGSNFTLKIRSTKLEDSAMYFCASSEAPQGQPQHFGDGTRLSIL.

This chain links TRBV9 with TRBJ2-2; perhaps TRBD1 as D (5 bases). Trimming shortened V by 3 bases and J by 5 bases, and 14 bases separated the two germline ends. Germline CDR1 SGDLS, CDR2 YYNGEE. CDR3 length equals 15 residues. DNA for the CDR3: TGTGCCAGCAGCGGAGGACAACCAGATACCGGGGAGCTGTTTTTT. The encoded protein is CASSGGQPDTGELFF.

The CDR3 region is CASRPPGHYYEQYF. The CDR3 nucleotides are TGTGCCAGCAGACCCCCGGGACATTACTACGAGCAGTACTTC. This chain connects TRBV25-1 to TRBJ2-7; TRBD1 is a possible D gene (6 bases). Germline V CDR1 and CDR2: MGHDK, SYGVNS. V was cut by 6 bases and J by 3 bases, with 15 bases left in between. This CDR3 region has 14 residues.

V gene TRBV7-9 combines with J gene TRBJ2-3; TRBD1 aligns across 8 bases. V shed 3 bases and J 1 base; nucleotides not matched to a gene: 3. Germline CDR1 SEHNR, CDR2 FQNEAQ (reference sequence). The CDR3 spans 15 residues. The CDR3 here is CASSFGQGRTDTQYF. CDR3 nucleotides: TGTGCCAGCAGCTTCGGACAGGGTCGCACAGATACGCAGTATTTT.

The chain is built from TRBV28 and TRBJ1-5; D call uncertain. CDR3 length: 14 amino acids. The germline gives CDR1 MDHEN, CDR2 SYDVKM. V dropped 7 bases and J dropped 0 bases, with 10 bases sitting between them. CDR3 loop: CASTFSGSNQPQHF. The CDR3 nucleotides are TGTGCCAGCACCTTTAGCGGTAGCAATCAGCCCCAGCATTTT.

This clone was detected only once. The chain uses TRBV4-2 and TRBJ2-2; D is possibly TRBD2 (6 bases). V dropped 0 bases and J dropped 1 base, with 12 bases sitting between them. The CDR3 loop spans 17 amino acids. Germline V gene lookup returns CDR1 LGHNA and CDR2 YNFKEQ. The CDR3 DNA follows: TGTGCCAGCAGCCAAGATGGGACTCGAAAGAACACCGGGGAGCTGTTTTTT. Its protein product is CASSQDGTRKNTGELFF.

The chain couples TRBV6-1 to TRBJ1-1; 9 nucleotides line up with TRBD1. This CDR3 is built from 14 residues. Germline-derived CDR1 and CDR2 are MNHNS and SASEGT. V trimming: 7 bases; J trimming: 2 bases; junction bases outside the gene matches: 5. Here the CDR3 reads CASKRTGVNTEAFF. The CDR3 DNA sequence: TGTGCCAGCAAAAGGACAGGGGTAAACACTGAAGCTTTCTTT.

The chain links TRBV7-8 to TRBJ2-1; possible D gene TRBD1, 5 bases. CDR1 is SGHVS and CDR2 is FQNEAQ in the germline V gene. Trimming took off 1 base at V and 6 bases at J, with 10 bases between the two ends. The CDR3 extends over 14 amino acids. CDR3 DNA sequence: TGTGCCAGCAGCTTAGTAGACAGATCCAATGAGCAGTTCTTC. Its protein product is CASSLVDRSNEQFF.

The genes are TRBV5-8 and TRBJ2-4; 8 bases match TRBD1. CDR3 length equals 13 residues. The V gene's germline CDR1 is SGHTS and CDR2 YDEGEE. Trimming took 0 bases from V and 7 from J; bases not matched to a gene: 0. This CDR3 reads CASSLAGGNIQYF. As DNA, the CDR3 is TGTGCCAGCAGCTTGGCAGGGGGCAACATTCAGTACTTC.

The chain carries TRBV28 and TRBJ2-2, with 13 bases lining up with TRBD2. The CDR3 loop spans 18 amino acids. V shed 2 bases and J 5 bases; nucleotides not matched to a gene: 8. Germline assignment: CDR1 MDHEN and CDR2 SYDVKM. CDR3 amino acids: CASSLGLAGVSRTGELFF. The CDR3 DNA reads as TGTGCCAGCAGTTTAGGACTAGCGGGAGTCTCCAGGACCGGGGAGCTGTTTTTT.

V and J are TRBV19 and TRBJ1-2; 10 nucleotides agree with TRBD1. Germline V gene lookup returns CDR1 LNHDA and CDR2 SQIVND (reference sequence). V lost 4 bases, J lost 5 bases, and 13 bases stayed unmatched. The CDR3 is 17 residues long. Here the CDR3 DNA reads TGTGCCAGTAGTAGCCGGGACAGGGGCGCTGTGGGGTATGGCTACACCTTC. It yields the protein CASSSRDRGAVGYGYTF.

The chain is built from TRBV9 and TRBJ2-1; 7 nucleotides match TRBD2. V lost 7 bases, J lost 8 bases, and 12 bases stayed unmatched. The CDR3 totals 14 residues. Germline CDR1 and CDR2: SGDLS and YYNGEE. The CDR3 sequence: CASSPVGGPYEQFF. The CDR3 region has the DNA TGTGCCAGCTCGCCAGTGGGAGGGCCCTATGAGCAGTTCTTC.

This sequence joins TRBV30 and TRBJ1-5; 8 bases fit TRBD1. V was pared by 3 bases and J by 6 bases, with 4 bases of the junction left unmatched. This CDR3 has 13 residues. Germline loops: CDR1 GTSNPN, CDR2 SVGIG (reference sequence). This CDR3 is CAWREQGGQPQHF. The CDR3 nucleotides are TGTGCCTGGAGGGAACAGGGGGGTCAGCCCCAGCATTTT.

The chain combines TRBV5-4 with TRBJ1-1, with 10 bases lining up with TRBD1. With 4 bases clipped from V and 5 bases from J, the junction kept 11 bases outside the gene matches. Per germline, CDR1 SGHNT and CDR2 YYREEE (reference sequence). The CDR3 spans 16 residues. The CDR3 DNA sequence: TGTGCCAGCAGCCTGGACAGGGGGAAGGTAGGAACTGAAGCTTTCTTT. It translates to CASSLDRGKVGTEAFF.

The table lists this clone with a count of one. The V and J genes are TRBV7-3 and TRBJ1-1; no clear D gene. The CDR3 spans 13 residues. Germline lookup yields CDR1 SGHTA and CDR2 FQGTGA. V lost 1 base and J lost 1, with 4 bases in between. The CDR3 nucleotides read TGTGCCAGCAGCTTAAGGGCGAACACTGAAGCTTTCTTT. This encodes CASSLRANTEAFF.